The source of this T cell receptor beta chain is a study of neurological immune-mediated disorders. General study results and limits: Patients with HTLV-1-associated myelopathy had the highest level of TCR clonal expansion, whereas patients with multiple sclerosis had the lowest level, falling beneath the level found in healthy controls.

Germline V gene sequence: CDR1 LNHDA, CDR2 SQIVND (reference sequence). The junction had 2 bases not matched to a gene; V was cut back by 2 bases and J by 1 base. This CDR3 comprises 15 residues. This clonotype was counted once. Its antigen is undetermined. Synthesis of cDNA was performed by 5'RACE using 10-nucleotide random UMIs. TCRdb ran MiXCR on the 5' RACE reads and lists one entry per CDR3 protein. The data contain roughly 50,000 distinct CDR3 sequences, about 25% of them singletons. The source is a woman in her 70s in good health. Sequencing used PBMCs. The rearrangement joins TRBV19 to TRBJ2-5; 9 positions match TRBD2. The CDR3 spells CASSISTSGQETQYF. CDR3 DNA: TGTGCCAGTAGTATATCGACTAGCGGCCAAGAGACCCAGTACTTC.